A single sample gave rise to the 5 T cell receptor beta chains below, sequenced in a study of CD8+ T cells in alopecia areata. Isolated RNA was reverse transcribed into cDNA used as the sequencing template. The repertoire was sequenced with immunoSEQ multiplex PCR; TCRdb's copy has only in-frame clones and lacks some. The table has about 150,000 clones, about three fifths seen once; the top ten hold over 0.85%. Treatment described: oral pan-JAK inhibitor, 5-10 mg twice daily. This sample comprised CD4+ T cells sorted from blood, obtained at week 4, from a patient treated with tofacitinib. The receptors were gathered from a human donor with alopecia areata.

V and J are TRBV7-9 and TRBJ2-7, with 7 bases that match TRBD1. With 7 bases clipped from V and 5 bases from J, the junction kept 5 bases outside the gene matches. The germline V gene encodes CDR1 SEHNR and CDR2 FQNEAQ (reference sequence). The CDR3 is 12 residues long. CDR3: CASTKDRDEQYF. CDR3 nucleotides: TGTGCCAGCACCAAAGACAGGGACGAGCAGTACTTC.

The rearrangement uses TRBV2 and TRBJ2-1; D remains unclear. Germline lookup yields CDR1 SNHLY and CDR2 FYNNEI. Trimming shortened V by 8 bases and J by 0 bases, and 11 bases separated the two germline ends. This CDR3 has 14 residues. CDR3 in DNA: TGTGCCAGCGCTCAGCCGAGCTCCTACAATGAGCAGTTCTTC. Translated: CASAQPSSYNEQFF.

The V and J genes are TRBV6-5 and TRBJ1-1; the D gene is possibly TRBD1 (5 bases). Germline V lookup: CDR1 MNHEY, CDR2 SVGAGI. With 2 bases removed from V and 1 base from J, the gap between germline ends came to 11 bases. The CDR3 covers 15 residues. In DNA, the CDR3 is TGTGCCAGCAGTTACAGGGGCTTGGGGAACACTGAAGCTTTCTTT. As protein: CASSYRGLGNTEAFF.

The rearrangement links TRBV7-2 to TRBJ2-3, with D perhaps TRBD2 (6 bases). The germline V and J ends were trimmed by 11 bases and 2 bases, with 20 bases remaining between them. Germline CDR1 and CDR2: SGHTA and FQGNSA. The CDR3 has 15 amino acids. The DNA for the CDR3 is TGTGCCTCAAGCACGGGGGACCTCCCCACAGATACGCAGTATTTT. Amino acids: CASSTGDLPTDTQYF.

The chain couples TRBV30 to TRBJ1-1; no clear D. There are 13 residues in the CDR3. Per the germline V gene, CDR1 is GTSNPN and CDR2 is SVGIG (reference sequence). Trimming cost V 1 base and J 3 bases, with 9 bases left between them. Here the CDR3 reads CAWSGGFDTEAFF. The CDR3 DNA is TGTGCCTGGAGTGGAGGGTTCGACACTGAAGCTTTCTTT.